A selection of T cell receptor beta chains follows, all from one sample in a study of cytomegalovirus exposure and HLA in healthy donors. TCRdb's copy holds only in-frame clones and misses some; the assay was immunoSEQ multiplex PCR. The table has under 200,000 clones, just over 75% seen once. Material: PBMCs. The origin of the receptors is a man aged 40-49 years in good health and CMV-seronegative. Both conserved end residues are part of each CDR3. The order of the fields is V gene, clone size, D gene, J gene, CDR3 DNA, CDR3 protein. A D gene is named only where the DNA matches it firmly. Size values are once, few and many counts, or a class for expanded clones, and some rows have none.

v_call: TRBV9
clone_size: NA
d_call: NA
j_call: TRBJ2-5
cdr3_nt: TGTGCCAGCAGCGTAGAGGCAGGTGGATTTATCCAAGAGACCCAGTACTTC
cdr3_aa: CASSVEAGGFIQETQYF

v_call: TRBV4-1
clone_size: NA
d_call: NA
j_call: TRBJ1-1
cdr3_nt: TGCGCCAGCAGCCAAGATAGAATGAACACTGAAGCTTTCTTT
cdr3_aa: CASSQDRMNTEAFF

v_call: TRBV27
clone_size: NA
d_call: NA
j_call: TRBJ1-2
cdr3_nt: TGTGCCAGCAGAGCTCGAAGTCTGGGCTACACCTTC
cdr3_aa: CASRARSLGYTF

v_call: TRBV5-1
clone_size: NA
d_call: TRBD1
j_call: TRBJ1-5
cdr3_nt: TGCGCCAGCAGCCCGGGACAGGGGAATCAGCCCCAGCATTTT
cdr3_aa: CASSPGQGNQPQHF

v_call: TRBV2
clone_size: NA
d_call: TRBD1
j_call: TRBJ1-1
cdr3_nt: TGTGCCAGCAGCCCGGGACAGGTGATCACTGAAGCTTTCTTT
cdr3_aa: CASSPGQVITEAFF

v_call: TRBV9
clone_size: NA
d_call: NA
j_call: TRBJ1-2
cdr3_nt: TGTGCCAGCAACAGGAACTATGGCTACACCTTC
cdr3_aa: CASNRNYGYTF

v_call: TRBV27
clone_size: NA
d_call: TRBD1
j_call: TRBJ2-7
cdr3_nt: TGTGCCAGCAGTTTCCGGGACAGTAAGGAGTACTTC
cdr3_aa: CASSFRDSKEYF

v_call: TRBV6-6
clone_size: NA
d_call: TRBD1
j_call: TRBJ2-4
cdr3_nt: TGTGCCAGGGGACAGGGGGAAAACATTCAGTACTTC
cdr3_aa: CARGQGENIQYF

v_call: TRBV30
clone_size: once
d_call: NA
j_call: TRBJ2-3
cdr3_nt: TGTGCCTGGAGGGATAGCGGTCGCACAGATACGCAGTATTTT
cdr3_aa: CAWRDSGRTDTQYF

v_call: TRBV18
clone_size: NA
d_call: NA
j_call: TRBJ2-6
cdr3_nt: TGTGCCAGCTCACCGGTGCCCCTCGGGCCTGGGGCCAACGGCCTGACTTTC
cdr3_aa: CASSPVPLGPGANGLTF

v_call: TRBV5-1
clone_size: NA
d_call: TRBD1
j_call: TRBJ1-2
cdr3_nt: TGCGCCAGCAGCTTGGGACAGGGATTTGGCTACACCTTC
cdr3_aa: CASSLGQGFGYTF

v_call: TRBV19
clone_size: few
d_call: NA
j_call: TRBJ1-5
cdr3_nt: TGTGCCAGTAGTATCAGCCAGGCACGACAGCCCCAGCATTTT
cdr3_aa: CASSISQARQPQHF